Sequencing of this T cell receptor beta chain was carried out in a study of blood T cells in healthy people across ages. The donors, aged about 6 to 90, were healthy Caucasians from Russia. A second PCR of roughly 7 to 11 cycles used a sample-barcoded 5' primer and a J-beta primer mix. TCRdb called the 5' RACE reads again in MiXCR, with one record for every CDR3 protein. The table includes some 1.5 million distinct CDR3 sequences, 28% detected once. V lost 8 bases and J 6 bases, leaving 16 bases between the germline ends. This CDR3 is built from 13 residues. CDR1 is ENHRY and CDR2 is SYGVKD in the germline V gene.

This TCR was sampled from a woman aged 30 to 39 in good health. Sequenced input: blood. The chain carries TRBV10-3 and TRBJ1-2; no definite D call. The CDR3 DNA is TGTGCCATCTCCCCTGAGGGCGAGGATGGCTACACCTTC. Protein: CAISPEGEDGYTF.